The sequence of this T cell receptor (beta chain) was determined in a study of blood T cell repertoires in COVID-19. This CDR3 has 15 residues. V gave up 4 bases and J gave up 7 bases; unmatched junction bases: 7. CDR1 is SGHNT, CDR2 YYREEE, per germline (reference sequence). Generated by immunoSEQ multiplex PCR, the TCRdb table keeps only in-frame clones and is missing some. The table shows 120,000 to 150,000 clones, with approximately 84% occurring only once. The sample taken for sequencing was peripheral blood. This chain joins TRBV5-4 and TRBJ2-1; 11 positions agree with TRBD2. The source is a human donor with acute or convalescent COVID-19. The donor label of this sample is uncertain. CDR3 protein: CASSISGRAGNEQFF. The CDR3 nucleotides read TGTGCCAGCAGCATTAGCGGGAGGGCGGGGAATGAGCAGTTCTTC.